Below are 18 T cell receptor beta chains sequenced from a single sample in a study of post-analysis software for immune sequencing data (dated by TCRdb to between 2014 and 2017). Library construction relied on PCR. This sample was sequenced with an Illumina HiSeq 2500. To reduce PCR and sequencing biases, unique molecular identifiers were built into the TCR beta cDNA libraries. The public reads were reprocessed in TCRdb via fastp at Q25 and MiXCR, keeping in-frame beta chains. Each entry merges the rows of one CDR3 protein and shows their most common DNA and genes. This sample has about 540,000 distinct CDR3 sequences in its table, and around a third of those were observed once. The top ten hold around 5.9% of the sample. Results the study describes overall, beyond this receptor: Significantly higher frequencies in patients than in controls were found for roughly 5 TRBV segments, including TRBV5-6, TRBV5-1 and TRBV20-1.

Their target antigens are unknown. Sequenced material: blood. The source is a girl between 2 and 17 years old with multiple sclerosis.

The chain is built from TRBV12-3 or TRBV12-4 and TRBJ1-5; no definite D call. Trimming removed 6 bases from V and 1 base from J, with 16 bases in between. The CDR3 spans 16 residues. CDR3 residues: CASRFSAGGSNQPQHF. CDR3 coding DNA: TGTGCCAGCAGATTCAGTGCCGGTGGAAGCAATCAGCCCCAGCATTTT.

The chain carries TRBV11-3 and TRBJ1-5; no definite D call. V gave up 1 base and J gave up 6 bases, with 4 bases separating them. Germline CDR1 reads SGHNT; CDR2 reads YENEEA. This CDR3 is built from 12 residues. Here the CDR3 DNA reads TGTGCCAGCAGCTTAGCGGTTCAGCCCCAGCATTTT. Protein: CASSLAVQPQHF.

This clonotype occurred a few times. V usage is TRBV6-6 and J usage is TRBJ1-2, with TRBD1 as a possible D gene (5 bases). Germline V gene lookup returns CDR1 MNHNY and CDR2 SVGAGI (reference sequence). This CDR3 region has 15 residues. Deletions cut 5 bases from V and 4 bases from J, with 17 bases between. The CDR3 is CASSGGGVAPYGYTF. DNA for the CDR3: TGTGCCAGCAGTGGGGGGGGAGTGGCCCCCTATGGCTACACCTTC.

This clonotype was recorded many times. V and J are TRBV2 and TRBJ2-5, with D perhaps assigned TRBD1 or TRBD2 (5 bases each). The V end lost 7 bases, the J end lost 5 bases, and 11 bases lay between the germline ends. The CDR3 has 12 amino acids. Germline CDR1 and CDR2: SNHLY and FYNNEI. CDR3 protein: CASTPGTETQYF. Here the CDR3 DNA reads TGTGCCAGCACTCCAGGGACGGAGACCCAGTACTTC.

This clonotype has just a few counts. The CDR3 DNA is TGTGCCAGCAAGGAAAGGGGGACAGGGAGTCAGCCCCAGCATTTT. This codes for CASKERGTGSQPQHF. The chain carries TRBV6-5 and TRBJ1-5; 9 nucleotides align to TRBD1. Trimming cost V 7 bases and J 6 bases; bases outside gene matches: 10. This CDR3 contains 15 residues. The germline gives CDR1 MNHEY, CDR2 SVGAGI.

The chain carries TRBV4-1 and TRBJ2-3; D might be TRBD1 (5 bases). Between the trimmed V and J ends, which lost 0 bases and 1 base, there was a span of 8 bases. CDR1 MGHRA and CDR2 YSYEKL come from the germline V gene. The CDR3 length is 15 residues. The CDR3, as DNA: TGCGCCAGCAGCCAAGAGGGGCAGCGCACAGATACGCAGTATTTT. Its translation: CASSQEGQRTDTQYF.

This clonotype was seen more than once but under ten times. The rearrangement links TRBV4-2 to TRBJ2-1; D gene ambiguous. The CDR3 is 14 amino acids. Germline V gives CDR1 LGHNA, CDR2 YNFKEQ. Trimming cost V 4 bases and J 1 base, with 8 bases left between them. The CDR3 bases are TGTGCCAGCAGCCCCAGACTGTCCTACAATGAGCAGTTCTTC. Its translation is CASSPRLSYNEQFF.

This clonotype was found once. The rearrangement uses TRBV20-1 and TRBJ2-5, with TRBD1 as a possible D gene (6 bases). The CDR3 runs 14 residues. Germline CDR1 reads DFQATT; CDR2 reads SNEGSKA (reference sequence). V was clipped by 2 bases and J by 5 bases, with 15 bases between them. The CDR3 nucleotides read TGCAGTGCTAGAAAGAGCCAGGGGTGGGAGACCCAGTACTTC. This sequence encodes CSARKSQGWETQYF.

CDR3 sequence reads: CSAPRDFHNEQFF. DNA for the CDR3: TGCAGTGCCCCCCGGGACTTCCACAATGAGCAGTTCTTC. The chain has TRBV20-1 and TRBJ2-1; D possibly corresponds to TRBD2 (6 bases). The germline V gene has CDR1 DFQATT and CDR2 SNEGSKA (reference sequence). With 6 bases removed from V and 5 bases from J, the gap between germline ends came to 14 bases. This CDR3 contains 13 residues.

The gene calls are TRBV20-1 and TRBJ1-5, with unresolved D. Trimming removed 5 bases at V and 0 bases at J, with 11 bases between. The CDR3 has 14 amino acids. Germline V lookup: CDR1 DFQATT, CDR2 SNEGSKA (reference sequence). The CDR3, as DNA: TGCAGTGCTTATCTCTGGAATAGCAATCAGCCCCAGCATTTT. Its protein product is CSAYLWNSNQPQHF.

This clonotype appeared a single time. One junction end does not reproduce the germline sequence, and a read error may be involved. The rearrangement uses TRBV12-3 or TRBV12-4 and TRBJ2-7; D tentatively fits TRBD1 or TRBD2 (5 bases each). The CDR3 has 14 residues. The CDR3 loop reads CASSQGRLSHEQYF. CDR3 sequence (DNA): TGTGCCAGCAGCCAGGGACGCCTCTCCCACGAGCAGTACTTC.

This chain uses TRBV7-9 with TRBJ2-6; TRBD2 matches 7 bases. The CDR3 totals 18 residues. The ends lost 4 bases at V and 8 bases at J; junction bases unmatched: 17. The germline V gene encodes CDR1 SEHNR and CDR2 FQNEAQ (reference sequence). The CDR3 nucleotides are TGTGCCAGCAGCTCGACGGGGGGTCCTATGTCCGTGTCCAACGTCCTGACTTTC. As protein: CASSSTGGPMSVSNVLTF.

This clonotype has just a few counts. The chain links TRBV28 to TRBJ2-1; a weak D match, TRBD2 (6 bases). The germline gives CDR1 MDHEN, CDR2 SYDVKM. The CDR3 totals 16 residues. Trimming shortened V by 0 bases and J by 0 bases, and 9 bases separated the two germline ends. The CDR3 protein is CASSLWAGSSYNEQFF. The CDR3 DNA follows: TGTGCCAGCAGTTTATGGGCGGGGAGCTCCTACAATGAGCAGTTCTTC. Supplemented by reference TRBV28 and TRBJ2-1, the full variable domain reads DVKVTQSSRYLVKRTGEKVFLECVQDMDHENMFWYRQDPGLGLRLIYFSYDVKMKEKGDIPEGYSVSREKKERFSLILESASTNQTSMYLCASSLWAGSSYNEQFFGPGTRLTVL.

The chain recombines TRBV3-1 with TRBJ1-2, with D possibly matching TRBD1 (5 bases). CDR3 length: 16 residues. Looked up from germline, CDR1 is LGHDT and CDR2 is YNNKEL (reference sequence). V lost 0 bases to trimming and J lost 2 bases, with 13 bases between them. The CDR3 spells CASSQDLQGLNYGYTF. CDR3 bases: TGTGCCAGCAGCCAAGATCTCCAGGGCTTAAACTATGGCTACACCTTC.

This chain links TRBV9 with TRBJ2-5; D is uncertain. With 0 bases removed from V and 2 bases from J, the gap between germline ends came to 11 bases. Per the germline V gene, CDR1 is SGDLS and CDR2 is YYNGEE. The CDR3 runs 15 residues. The CDR3 DNA follows: TGTGCCAGCAGCGTAGATCAGATGCCGCAAGAGACCCAGTACTTC. Amino acid sequence: CASSVDQMPQETQYF.

This clonotype was counted a few times. The chain has TRBV6-2 or TRBV6-3 and TRBJ2-1; 9 positions match TRBD2. Per the germline V gene, CDR1 is MNHEY and CDR2 is SVGEGT. This CDR3 has 17 residues. Trimming took 0 bases from V and 3 from J; bases not matched to a gene: 6. CDR3 nucleotides: TGTGCCAGCAGTTACTCCGCTAGCGGGATATACTACAATGAGCAGTTCTTC. Protein sequence: CASSYSASGIYYNEQFF.

V usage is TRBV18 and J usage is TRBJ1-1; a weak D match, TRBD1 (5 bases). This CDR3 is 17 amino acids long. The germline V gene has CDR1 KGHSH and CDR2 LQKENI. Trimming cost V 3 bases and J 4 bases, with 21 bases left between them. CDR3 in amino acids: CASSPSPGRRNSTEAFF. CDR3 nucleotides: TGTGCCAGCTCACCTTCCCCAGGGCGAAGAAATAGCACTGAAGCTTTCTTT. The variable domain in full, with the rest retrieved from reference TRBV18 and TRBJ1-1, is NAGVMQNPRHLVRRRGQEARLRCSPMKGHSHVYWYRQLPEEGLKFMVYLQKENIIDESGMPKERFSAEFPKEGPSILRIQQVVRGDSAAYFCASSPSPGRRNSTEAFFGQGTRLTVV.

This clonotype has only a few counts. The V and J genes are TRBV9 and TRBJ2-3; TRBD1 or TRBD2 may be the D gene (5 bases each). Germline V lookup: CDR1 SGDLS, CDR2 YYNGEE. This CDR3 has 16 residues. V was clipped by 3 bases and J by 0 bases, with 14 bases between them. CDR3 coding DNA: TGTGCCAGCAGCGCGAAGTCCGGGGCTAGCACAGATACGCAGTATTTT. Protein: CASSAKSGASTDTQYF.